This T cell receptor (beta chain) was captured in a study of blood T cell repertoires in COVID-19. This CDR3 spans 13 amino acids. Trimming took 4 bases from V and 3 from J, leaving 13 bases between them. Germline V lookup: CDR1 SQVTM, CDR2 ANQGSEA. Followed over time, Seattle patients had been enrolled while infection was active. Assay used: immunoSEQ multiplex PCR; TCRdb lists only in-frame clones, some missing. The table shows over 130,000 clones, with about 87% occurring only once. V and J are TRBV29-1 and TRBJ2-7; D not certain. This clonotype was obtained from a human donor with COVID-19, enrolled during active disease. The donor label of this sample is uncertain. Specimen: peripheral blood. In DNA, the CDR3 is TGCAGCGTTGTGACTCGGAGTGTCTACGAGCAGTACTTC. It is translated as CSVVTRSVYEQYF.